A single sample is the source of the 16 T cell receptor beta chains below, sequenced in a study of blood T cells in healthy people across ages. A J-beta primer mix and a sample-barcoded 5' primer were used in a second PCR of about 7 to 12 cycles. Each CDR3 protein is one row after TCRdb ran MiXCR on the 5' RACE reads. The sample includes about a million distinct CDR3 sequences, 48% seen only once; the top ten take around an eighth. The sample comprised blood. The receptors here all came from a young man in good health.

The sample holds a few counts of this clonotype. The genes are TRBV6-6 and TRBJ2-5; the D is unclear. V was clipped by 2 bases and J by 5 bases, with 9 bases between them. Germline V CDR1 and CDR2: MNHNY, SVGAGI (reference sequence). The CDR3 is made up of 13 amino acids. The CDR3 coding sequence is TGTGCCAGCAGTTACAGGCCTCGGGAGACCCAGTACTTC. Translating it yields CASSYRPRETQYF.

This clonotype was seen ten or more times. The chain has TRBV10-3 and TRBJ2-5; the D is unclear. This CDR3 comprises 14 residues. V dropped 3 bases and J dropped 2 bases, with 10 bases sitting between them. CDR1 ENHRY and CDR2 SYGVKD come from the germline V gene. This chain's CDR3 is CAISEGGAQETQYF. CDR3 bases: TGTGCCATCAGTGAAGGTGGTGCACAAGAGACCCAGTACTTC.

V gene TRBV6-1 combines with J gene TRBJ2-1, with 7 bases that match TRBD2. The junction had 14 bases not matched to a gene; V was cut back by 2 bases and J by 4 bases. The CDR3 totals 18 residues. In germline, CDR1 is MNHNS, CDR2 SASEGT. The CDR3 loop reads CASSERFAGGGLYNEQFF. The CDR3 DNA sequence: TGTGCCAGCAGTGAAAGGTTCGCGGGCGGGGGTTTATACAATGAGCAGTTCTTC.

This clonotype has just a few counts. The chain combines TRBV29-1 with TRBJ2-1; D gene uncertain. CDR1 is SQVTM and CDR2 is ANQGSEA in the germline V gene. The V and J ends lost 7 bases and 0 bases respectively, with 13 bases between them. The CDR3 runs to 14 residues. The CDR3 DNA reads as TGCAGCGGTCGCAACTCGAGCTCCTACAATGAGCAGTTCTTC. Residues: CSGRNSSSYNEQFF.

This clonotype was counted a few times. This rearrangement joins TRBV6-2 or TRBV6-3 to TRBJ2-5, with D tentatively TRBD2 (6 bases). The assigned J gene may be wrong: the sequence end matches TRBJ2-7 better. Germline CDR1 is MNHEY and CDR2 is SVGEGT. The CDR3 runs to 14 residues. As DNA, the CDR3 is TGTGCCAGCAGCCGCTCCGTCCGGGACTTCGAGCAGTACTTC. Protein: CASSRSVRDFEQYF.

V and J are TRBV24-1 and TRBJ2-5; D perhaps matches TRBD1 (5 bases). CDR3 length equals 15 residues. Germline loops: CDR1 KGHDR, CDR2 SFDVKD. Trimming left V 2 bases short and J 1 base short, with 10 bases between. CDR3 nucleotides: TGTGCCACCAGTGATTACAGGTCCGCCCAAGAGACCCAGTACTTC. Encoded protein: CATSDYRSAQETQYF.

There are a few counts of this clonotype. This CDR3 reads CASSQETPGGFYEQYF. CDR3 DNA: TGCGCCAGCAGCCAAGAGACGCCCGGGGGCTTCTACGAGCAGTACTTC. V usage is TRBV4-1 and J usage is TRBJ2-7; perhaps D is TRBD1 or TRBD2 (6 bases each). This CDR3 is 16 amino acids long. Germline values: CDR1 MGHRA, CDR2 YSYEKL. Trimming stripped 0 bases from V and 3 bases from J, with 15 bases between.

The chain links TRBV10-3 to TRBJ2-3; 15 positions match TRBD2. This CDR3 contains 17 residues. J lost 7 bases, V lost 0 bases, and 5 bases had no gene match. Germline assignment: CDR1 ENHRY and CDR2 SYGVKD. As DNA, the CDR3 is TGTGCCATCAGTGAGTCGGGGACTAGCGGGGGGCAAAATACGCAGTATTTT. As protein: CAISESGTSGGQNTQYF.

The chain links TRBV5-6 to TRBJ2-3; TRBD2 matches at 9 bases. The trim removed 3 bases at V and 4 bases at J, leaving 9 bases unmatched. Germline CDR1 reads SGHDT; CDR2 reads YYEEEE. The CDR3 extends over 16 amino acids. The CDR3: CASSSGFIAGADTQYF. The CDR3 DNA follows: TGTGCCAGCAGCTCCGGTTTCATAGCGGGGGCAGATACGCAGTATTTT.

This chain's CDR3 is CATRARGSEPSNQPQHF. Written as DNA, the CDR3 is TGTGCCACCAGGGCCCGGGGGTCAGAACCTAGCAATCAGCCCCAGCATTTT. The V call is TRBV15, the J call TRBJ1-5; D might be TRBD1 (5 bases). V was pared by 6 bases and J by 0 bases, with 18 bases between. CDR3 length: 17 amino acids. The germline V gene encodes CDR1 LNHNV and CDR2 YYDKDF (reference sequence).

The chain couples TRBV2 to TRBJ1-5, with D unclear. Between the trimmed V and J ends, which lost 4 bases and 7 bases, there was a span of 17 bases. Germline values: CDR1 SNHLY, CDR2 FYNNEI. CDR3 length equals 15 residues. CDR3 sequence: CASSATGRAEQPQHF. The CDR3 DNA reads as TGTGCCAGCAGTGCTACCGGGAGGGCGGAACAGCCCCAGCATTTT. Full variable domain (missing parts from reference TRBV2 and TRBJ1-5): EPEVTQTPSHQVTQMGQEVILRCVPISNHLYFYWYRQILGQKVEFLVSFYNNEISEKSEIFDDQFSVERPDGSNFTLKIRSTKLEDSAMYFCASSATGRAEQPQHFGDGTRLSIL.

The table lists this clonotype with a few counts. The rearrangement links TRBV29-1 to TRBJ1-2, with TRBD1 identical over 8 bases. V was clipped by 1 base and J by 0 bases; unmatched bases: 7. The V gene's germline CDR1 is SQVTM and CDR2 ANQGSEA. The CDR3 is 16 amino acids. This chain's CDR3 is CSVEVRDRPPNYGYTF. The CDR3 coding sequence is TGCAGCGTTGAAGTTAGGGACAGGCCACCTAACTATGGCTACACCTTC.

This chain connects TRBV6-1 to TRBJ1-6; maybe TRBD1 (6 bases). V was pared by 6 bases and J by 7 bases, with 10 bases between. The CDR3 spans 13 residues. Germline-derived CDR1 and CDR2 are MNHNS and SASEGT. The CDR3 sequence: CASRTGINSPLHF. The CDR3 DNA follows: TGTGCCAGCAGAACAGGGATAAATTCACCCCTCCACTTT.

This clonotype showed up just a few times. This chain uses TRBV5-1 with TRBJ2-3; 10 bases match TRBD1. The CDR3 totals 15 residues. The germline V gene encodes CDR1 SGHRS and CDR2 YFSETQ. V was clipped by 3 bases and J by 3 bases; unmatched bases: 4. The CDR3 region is CASSWDRGGTDTQYF. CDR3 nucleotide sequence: TGCGCCAGCAGCTGGGACAGGGGAGGTACAGATACGCAGTATTTT.

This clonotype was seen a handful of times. CDR3 DNA sequence: TGTGCCAGCAGCCACCCAGAACCGACACAAGAGACCCAGTACTTC. Translation: CASSHPEPTQETQYF. V is TRBV7-9 and J is TRBJ2-5, with D hard to call. Trimming cost V 5 bases and J 2 bases, with 15 bases left between them. The CDR3 spans 15 residues. The germline gives CDR1 SEHNR, CDR2 FQNEAQ (reference sequence). Supplemented by reference TRBV7-9 and TRBJ2-5, the full variable domain reads DTGVSQNPRHKITKRGQNVTFRCDPISEHNRLYWYRQTLGQGPEFLTYFQNEAQLEKSRLLSDRFSAERPKGSFSTLEIQRTEQGDSAMYLCASSHPEPTQETQYFGPGTRLLVL.

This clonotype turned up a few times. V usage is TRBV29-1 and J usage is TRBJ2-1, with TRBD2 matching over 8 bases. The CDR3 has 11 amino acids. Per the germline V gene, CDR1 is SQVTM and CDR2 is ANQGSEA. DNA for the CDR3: TGCATCGCCGGGGGGGGCAATGAGCAGTTCTTC. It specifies CIAGGGNEQFF.